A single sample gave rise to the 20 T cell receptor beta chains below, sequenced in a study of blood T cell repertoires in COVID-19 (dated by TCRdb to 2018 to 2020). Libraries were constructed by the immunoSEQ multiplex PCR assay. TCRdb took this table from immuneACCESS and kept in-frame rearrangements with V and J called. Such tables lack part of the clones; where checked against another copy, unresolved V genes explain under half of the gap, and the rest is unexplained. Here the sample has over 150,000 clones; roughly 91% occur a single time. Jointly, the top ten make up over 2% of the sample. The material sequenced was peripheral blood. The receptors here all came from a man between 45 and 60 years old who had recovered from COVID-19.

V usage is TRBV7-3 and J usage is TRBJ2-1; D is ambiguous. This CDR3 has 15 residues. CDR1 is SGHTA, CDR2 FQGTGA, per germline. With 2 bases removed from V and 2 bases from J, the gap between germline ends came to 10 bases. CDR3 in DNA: TGTGCCAGCAGCTTACCTAGTCGGACCTACAATGAGCAGTTCTTC. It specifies CASSLPSRTYNEQFF.

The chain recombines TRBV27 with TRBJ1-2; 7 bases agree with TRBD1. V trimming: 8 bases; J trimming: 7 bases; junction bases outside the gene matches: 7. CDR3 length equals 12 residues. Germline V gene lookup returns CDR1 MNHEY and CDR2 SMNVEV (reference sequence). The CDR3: CASGRQGSGYTF. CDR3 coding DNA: TGTGCCAGCGGACGACAGGGATCTGGCTACACCTTC.

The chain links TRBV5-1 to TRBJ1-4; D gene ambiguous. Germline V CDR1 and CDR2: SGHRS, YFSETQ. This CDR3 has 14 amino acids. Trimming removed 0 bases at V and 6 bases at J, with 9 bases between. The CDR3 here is CASSLAVEDEKLFF. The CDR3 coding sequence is TGCGCCAGCAGCTTGGCAGTTGAGGATGAAAAACTGTTTTTT.

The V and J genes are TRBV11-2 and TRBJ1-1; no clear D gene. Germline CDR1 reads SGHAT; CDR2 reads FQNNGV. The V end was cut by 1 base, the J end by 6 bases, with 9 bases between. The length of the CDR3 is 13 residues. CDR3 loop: CASSLAGLAEAFF. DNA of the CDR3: TGTGCCAGCAGCTTAGCGGGATTAGCTGAAGCTTTCTTT.

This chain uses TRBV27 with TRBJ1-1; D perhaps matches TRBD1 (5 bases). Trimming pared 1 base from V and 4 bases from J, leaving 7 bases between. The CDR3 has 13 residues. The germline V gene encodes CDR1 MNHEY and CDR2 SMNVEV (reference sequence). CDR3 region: CASSLLGGTEAFF. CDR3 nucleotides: TGTGCCAGCAGTTTATTGGGGGGCACTGAAGCTTTCTTT.

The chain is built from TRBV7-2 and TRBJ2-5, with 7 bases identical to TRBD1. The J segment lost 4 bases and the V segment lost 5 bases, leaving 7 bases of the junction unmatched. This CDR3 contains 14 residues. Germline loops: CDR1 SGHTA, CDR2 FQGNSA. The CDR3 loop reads CASSRQGGLETQYF. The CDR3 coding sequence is TGTGCCAGCAGCAGACAGGGCGGTTTAGAGACCCAGTACTTC.

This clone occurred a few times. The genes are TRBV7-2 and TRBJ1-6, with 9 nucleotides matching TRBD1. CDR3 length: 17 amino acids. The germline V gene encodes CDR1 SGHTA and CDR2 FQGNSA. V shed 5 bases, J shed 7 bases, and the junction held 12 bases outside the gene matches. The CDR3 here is CASSPRRDRAVNSPLHF. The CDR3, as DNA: TGTGCCAGCAGCCCCCGAAGGGACAGGGCGGTAAATTCACCCCTCCACTTT.

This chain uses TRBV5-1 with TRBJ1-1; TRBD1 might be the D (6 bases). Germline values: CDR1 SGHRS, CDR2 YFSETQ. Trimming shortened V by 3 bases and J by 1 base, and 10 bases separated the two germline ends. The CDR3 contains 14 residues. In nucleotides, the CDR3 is TGCGCCAGCAGCTGGGGGGGACAGAACACTGAAGCTTTCTTT. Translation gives CASSWGGQNTEAFF.

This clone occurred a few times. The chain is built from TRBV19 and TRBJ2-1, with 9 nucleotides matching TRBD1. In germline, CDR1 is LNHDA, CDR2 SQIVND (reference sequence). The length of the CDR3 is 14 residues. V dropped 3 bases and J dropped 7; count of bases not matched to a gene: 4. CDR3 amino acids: CASSIQTGGNEQFF. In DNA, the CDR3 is TGTGCCAGTAGTATCCAGACAGGGGGGAATGAGCAGTTCTTC.

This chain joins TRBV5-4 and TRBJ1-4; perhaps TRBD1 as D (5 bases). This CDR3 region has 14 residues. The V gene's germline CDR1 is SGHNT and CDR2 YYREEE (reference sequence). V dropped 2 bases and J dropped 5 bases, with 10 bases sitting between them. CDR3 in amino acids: CASSFGGGNEKLFF. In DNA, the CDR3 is TGTGCCAGCAGCTTTGGGGGGGGGAATGAAAAACTGTTTTTT.

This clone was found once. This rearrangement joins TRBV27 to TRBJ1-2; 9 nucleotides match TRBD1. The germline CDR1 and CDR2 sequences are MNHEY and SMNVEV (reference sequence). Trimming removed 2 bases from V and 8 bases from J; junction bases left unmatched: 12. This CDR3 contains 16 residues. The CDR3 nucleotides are TGTGCCAGCAGTTTACATGGACAGGGGATATCGTACGGCTACACCTTC. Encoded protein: CASSLHGQGISYGYTF.

CDR3 nucleotides: TGTGCCAGCAGCTTAGTCACGGGACTAGCGGGGATAAATGAGCAGTTCTTC. Encoded protein: CASSLVTGLAGINEQFF. The V gene is TRBV11-2, the J gene TRBJ2-1, with TRBD2 matching over 13 bases. Trimming at V came to 1 base and at J to 7 bases, leaving 7 bases not matched to a gene. Germline V gene sequence: CDR1 SGHAT, CDR2 FQNNGV. This CDR3 region has 17 residues.

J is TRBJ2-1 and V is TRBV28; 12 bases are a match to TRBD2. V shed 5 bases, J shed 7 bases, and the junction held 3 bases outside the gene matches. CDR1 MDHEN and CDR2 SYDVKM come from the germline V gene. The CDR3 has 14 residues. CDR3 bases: TGTGCCAGCAGTCCAGGACTAGCGGGGAATGAGCAGTTCTTC. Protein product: CASSPGLAGNEQFF.

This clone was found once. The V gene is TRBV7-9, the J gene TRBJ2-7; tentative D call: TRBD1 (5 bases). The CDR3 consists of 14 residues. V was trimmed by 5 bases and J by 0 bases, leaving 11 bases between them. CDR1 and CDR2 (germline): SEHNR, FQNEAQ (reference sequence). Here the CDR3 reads CASSLPGSSYEQYF. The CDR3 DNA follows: TGTGCCAGCAGCCTCCCAGGGTCCTCCTACGAGCAGTACTTC.

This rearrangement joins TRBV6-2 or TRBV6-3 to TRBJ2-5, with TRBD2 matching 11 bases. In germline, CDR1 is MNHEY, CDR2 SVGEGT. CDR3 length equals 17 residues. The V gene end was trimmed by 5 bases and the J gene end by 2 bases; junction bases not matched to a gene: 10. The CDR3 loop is CASSTGTGTSGQETQYF. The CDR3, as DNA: TGTGCCAGCAGTACCGGGACAGGGACTAGCGGACAAGAGACCCAGTACTTC.

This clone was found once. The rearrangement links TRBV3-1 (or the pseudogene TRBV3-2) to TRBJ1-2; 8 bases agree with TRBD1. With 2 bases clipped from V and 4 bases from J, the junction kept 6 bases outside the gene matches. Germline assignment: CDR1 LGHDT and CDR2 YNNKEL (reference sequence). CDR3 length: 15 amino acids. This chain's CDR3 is CASSQTPRGRYGYTF. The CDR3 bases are TGTGCCAGCAGCCAAACCCCCAGGGGGCGCTATGGCTACACCTTC.

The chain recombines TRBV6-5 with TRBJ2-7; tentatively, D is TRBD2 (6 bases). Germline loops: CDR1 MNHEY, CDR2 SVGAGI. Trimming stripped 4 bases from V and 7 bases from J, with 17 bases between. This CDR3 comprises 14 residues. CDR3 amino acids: CASSSRDSRLEQYF. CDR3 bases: TGTGCCAGCAGTTCCCGGGACTCCCGCCTAGAGCAGTACTTC.

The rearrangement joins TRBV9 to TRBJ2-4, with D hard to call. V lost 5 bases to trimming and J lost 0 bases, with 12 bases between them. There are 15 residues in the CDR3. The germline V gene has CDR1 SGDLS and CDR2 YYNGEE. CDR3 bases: TGTGCCAGCAGAGGTGAGGATCAAGCCAAAAACATTCAGTACTTC. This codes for CASRGEDQAKNIQYF. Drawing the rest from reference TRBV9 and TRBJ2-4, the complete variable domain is DSGVTQTPKHLITATGQRVTLRCSPRSGDLSVYWYQQSLDQGLQFLIQYYNGEERAKGNILERFSAQQFPDLHSELNLSSLELGDSALYFCASRGEDQAKNIQYFGAGTRLSVL.

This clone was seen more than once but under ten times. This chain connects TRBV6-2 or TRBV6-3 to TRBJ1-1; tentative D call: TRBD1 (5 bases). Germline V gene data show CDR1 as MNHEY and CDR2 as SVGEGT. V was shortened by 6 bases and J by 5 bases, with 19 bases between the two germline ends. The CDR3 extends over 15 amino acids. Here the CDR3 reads CASSPQRTLSTEAFF. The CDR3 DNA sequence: TGTGCCAGCAGCCCCCAAAGGACATTGTCGACTGAAGCTTTCTTT.

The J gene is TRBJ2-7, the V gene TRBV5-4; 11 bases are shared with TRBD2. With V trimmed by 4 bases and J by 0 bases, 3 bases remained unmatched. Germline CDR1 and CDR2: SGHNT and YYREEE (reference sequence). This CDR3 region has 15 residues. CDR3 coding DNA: TGTGCCAGCAGCCTTAGCGGGGGGGCCTCCTACGAGCAGTACTTC. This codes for CASSLSGGASYEQYF.